Shown below are 26 T cell receptor beta chains from a single sample sequenced in a study of blood T cell repertoires in COVID-19. This table comes from immunoSEQ multiplex PCR, and its TCRdb copy is limited to in-frame clones, with some not included. The top ten hold approximately 14% of the sample, which has just under 65,000 clones, over 65% seen once. Sequencing was performed on peripheral blood. These receptors were collected from a man aged 60-69 years with COVID-19, enrolled during active disease.

The gene calls are TRBV18 and TRBJ2-5; D might be TRBD2 (7 bases). Germline CDR1 reads KGHSH; CDR2 reads LQKENI. The ends were cut back, 0 bases at V and 5 bases at J, with 13 bases in the middle. The CDR3 sequence is 15 residues long. Here the CDR3 reads CASSPPDRGAETQYF. The CDR3 DNA reads TGTGCCAGCTCACCACCCGATCGGGGGGCGGAGACCCAGTACTTC. The entire variable domain, with the rest obtained from reference TRBV18 and TRBJ2-5, is as follows: NAGVMQNPRHLVRRRGQEARLRCSPMKGHSHVYWYRQLPEEGLKFMVYLQKENIIDESGMPKERFSAEFPKEGPSILRIQQVVRGDSAAYFCASSPPDRGAETQYFGPGTRLLVL.

The chain has TRBV30 and TRBJ1-1; D not resolved. Trimming cost V 3 bases and J 10 bases, with 18 bases left between them. Looked up from germline, CDR1 is GTSNPN and CDR2 is SVGIG (reference sequence). The CDR3 covers 13 residues. The CDR3 loop reads CAWSPSLNSLAFF. CDR3 nucleotide sequence: TGTGCCTGGAGCCCGTCTTTAAATTCTCTAGCTTTCTTT. The entire variable domain, with the rest obtained from reference TRBV30 and TRBJ1-1, is as follows: SQTIHQWPATLVQPVGSPLSLECTVEGTSNPNLYWYRQAAGRGLQLLFYSVGIGQISSEVPQNLSASRPQDRQFILSSKKLLLSDSGFYLCAWSPSLNSLAFFGQGTRLTVV.

V and J are TRBV5-4 and TRBJ1-2; 9 nucleotides align to TRBD1. Germline lookup yields CDR1 SGHNT and CDR2 YYREEE (reference sequence). J was trimmed by 4 bases and V by 5 bases; bases with no gene match: 9. The CDR3 has 15 residues. The CDR3: CASRNRDRDGYGYTF. CDR3 in DNA: TGTGCCAGCAGAAATCGGGACAGGGACGGCTATGGCTACACCTTC.

The chain is built from TRBV3-1 (or the pseudogene TRBV3-2) and TRBJ1-6; a possible D gene is TRBD1 (5 bases). This CDR3 comprises 15 residues. Deletions cut 1 base from V and 9 bases from J, with 13 bases between. Germline CDR1 and CDR2: LGHDT and YNNKEL (reference sequence). As DNA, the CDR3 is TGTGCCAGCAGCCAAGGACAGCTCCTCAGTTCACCCCTCCACTTT. It specifies CASSQGQLLSSPLHF.

The V call is TRBV30, the J call TRBJ1-1; 9 bases map to TRBD1. In germline, CDR1 is GTSNPN, CDR2 SVGIG (reference sequence). This CDR3 is built from 15 residues. V shed 2 bases and J 1 base; nucleotides not matched to a gene: 5. The CDR3 spells CAWSPSGQGNTEAFF. The DNA for the CDR3 is TGTGCCTGGAGTCCTTCGGGACAGGGGAACACTGAAGCTTTCTTT.

The chain carries TRBV19 and TRBJ2-1; D gene uncertain. Germline V gene data show CDR1 as LNHDA and CDR2 as SQIVND (reference sequence). The CDR3 is 8 residues long. V was trimmed by 11 bases and J by 15 bases, leaving 11 bases between them. CDR3 amino acids: CARSPRFF. In nucleotides, the CDR3 is TGTGCCCGGAGTCCTCGGTTCTTC.

The chain uses TRBV19 and TRBJ1-2; unclear D gene. Germline V gene lookup returns CDR1 LNHDA and CDR2 SQIVND (reference sequence). CDR3 size: 15 residues. Trimming removed 3 bases at V and 2 bases at J, with 13 bases between. CDR3 amino acids: CASSIQGRGNYGYTF. The CDR3 DNA reads as TGTGCCAGTAGTATCCAAGGTAGAGGGAACTATGGCTACACCTTC.

V gene TRBV5-1 combines with J gene TRBJ2-3; TRBD1 matches 7 bases. Germline lookup yields CDR1 SGHRS and CDR2 YFSETQ. V lost 0 bases and J lost 4; bases outside the gene matches: 5. The CDR3 covers 15 residues. As DNA, the CDR3 is TGCGCCAGCAGCTTGGGAGGGGGCCGTTCAGATACGCAGTATTTT. Protein sequence: CASSLGGGRSDTQYF.

The rearrangement uses TRBV3-1 (or the pseudogene TRBV3-2) and TRBJ2-7; 10 bases map to TRBD1. In germline, CDR1 is LGHDT, CDR2 YNNKEL (reference sequence). With 0 bases clipped from V and 2 bases from J, the junction kept 7 bases outside the gene matches. The CDR3 sequence is 17 residues long. In DNA, the CDR3 is TGTGCCAGCAGCCAAGATCACTCCGGGACAGGGGCCTACGAGCAGTACTTC. This translates into CASSQDHSGTGAYEQYF.

This chain joins TRBV15 and TRBJ2-7; TRBD1 is a possible D gene (5 bases). The germline V gene has CDR1 LNHNV and CDR2 YYDKDF (reference sequence). Trimming took off 3 bases at V and 3 bases at J, with 9 bases between the two ends. This CDR3 contains 13 residues. The CDR3 region has the DNA TGTGCCACCAGCAGGGACACCATCTACGAGCAGTACTTC. This gives the protein CATSRDTIYEQYF.

This rearrangement joins TRBV5-1 to TRBJ2-2, with 7 bases fitting TRBD1. This CDR3 contains 15 residues. Germline V gene lookup returns CDR1 SGHRS and CDR2 YFSETQ. V lost 4 bases, J lost 4 bases, and 7 bases stayed unmatched. The CDR3 DNA reads as TGCGCCAGCAGCGCGACGGGACAGTTCACCGGGGAGCTGTTTTTT. Translation gives CASSATGQFTGELFF. The full variable domain, rest sourced from reference TRBV5-1 and TRBJ2-2, is KAGVTQTPRYLIKTRGQQVTLSCSPISGHRSVSWYQQTPGQGLQFLFEYFSETQRNKGNFPGRFSGRQFSNSRSEMNVSTLELGDSALYLCASSATGQFTGELFFGEGSRLTVL.

This rearrangement joins TRBV6-5 to TRBJ1-4; maybe TRBD1 (5 bases). With 6 bases removed from V and 8 bases from J, the gap between germline ends came to 13 bases. Looked up from germline, CDR1 is MNHEY and CDR2 is SVGAGI. This CDR3 is built from 13 residues. CDR3 amino acids: CASRFRRDEKLFF. The CDR3, as DNA: TGTGCCAGCAGGTTCCGGAGGGACGAAAAACTGTTTTTT.

J is TRBJ2-7 and V is TRBV4-1, with a possible D match to TRBD1 (5 bases). V was clipped by 1 base and J by 5 bases, with 9 bases between them. This CDR3 contains 13 residues. The germline gives CDR1 MGHRA, CDR2 YSYEKL. The CDR3 coding sequence is TGCGCCAGCAGCCAAGGTGGCAGGGACGAGCAGTACTTC. This sequence encodes CASSQGGRDEQYF.

The chain links TRBV4-1 to TRBJ1-6; 9 bases fit TRBD1. The CDR3 contains 15 residues. Germline V lookup: CDR1 MGHRA, CDR2 YSYEKL. V dropped 4 bases and J dropped 8; count of bases not matched to a gene: 6. CDR3 amino acids: CASSPGQGFDSPLHF. CDR3 nucleotides: TGCGCCAGCAGCCCGGGACAGGGTTTCGATTCACCCCTCCACTTT.

This clone was detected a few times. The rearrangement links TRBV5-6 to TRBJ1-5; a weak D match, TRBD1 (5 bases). Germline V CDR1 and CDR2: SGHDT, YYEEEE. The CDR3 is made up of 16 amino acids. The V end lost 2 bases, the J end lost 0 bases, and 12 bases lay between the germline ends. For the CDR3, the DNA is TGTGCCAGCAGCTTAAGGGCAGGGTCTAGCAATCAGCCCCAGCATTTT. It translates to CASSLRAGSSNQPQHF.

This clone was seen a handful of times. The V call is TRBV4-2, the J call TRBJ2-2, with 9 bases fitting TRBD2. Germline values: CDR1 LGHNA, CDR2 YNFKEQ. This CDR3 has 17 amino acids. Trimming took 4 bases from V and 2 from J; bases not matched to a gene: 8. The DNA of the CDR3 is TGTGCCAGCAGCCGCGAGCGGGGGGTTAGTAACACCGGGGAGCTGTTTTTT. It encodes CASSRERGVSNTGELFF.

The V gene is TRBV5-1, the J gene TRBJ2-1; D is uncertain. The germline gives CDR1 SGHRS, CDR2 YFSETQ. The V gene lost 4 bases and the J gene lost 0 bases, with 17 bases spanning the gap. This CDR3 is built from 17 residues. CDR3 in amino acids: CASSRVADLGSYNEQFF. The CDR3 DNA reads as TGCGCCAGCAGCCGAGTGGCAGACTTAGGCTCCTACAATGAGCAGTTCTTC.

This CDR3 reads CASSTAGPYNEQFF. CDR3 bases: TGTGCCAGCAGCACAGCGGGTCCCTACAATGAGCAGTTCTTC. The chain uses TRBV7-3 and TRBJ2-1; tentatively, D is TRBD2 (6 bases). Deletions cut 5 bases from V and 2 bases from J, with 10 bases between. The CDR3 has 14 residues. Per the germline V gene, CDR1 is SGHTA and CDR2 is FQGTGA.

The rearrangement links TRBV9 to TRBJ2-1, with D perhaps matching TRBD1 (5 bases). The germline V gene has CDR1 SGDLS and CDR2 YYNGEE. V was shortened by 2 bases and J by 4 bases, with 16 bases between the two germline ends. The CDR3 has 16 residues. The CDR3 nucleotides read TGTGCCAGCAGCGTTACCGACAGTCGAGATTACAATGAGCAGTTCTTC. Translating it yields CASSVTDSRDYNEQFF.

The chain joins TRBV2 to TRBJ1-4; 9 bases are a match to TRBD1. J gave up 8 bases and V 8 bases, and 6 bases lay outside the gene matches. CDR1 and CDR2 (germline): SNHLY, FYNNEI. The CDR3 is 13 amino acids. The chain's CDR3 is CASEGTGLEKLFF. The DNA for the CDR3 is TGTGCCAGCGAAGGGACAGGGTTAGAAAAACTGTTTTTT.

The chain carries TRBV28 and TRBJ2-7, with D possibly being TRBD2 (6 bases). This CDR3 has 14 amino acids. Germline-derived CDR1 and CDR2 are MDHEN and SYDVKM. Trimming stripped 3 bases from V and 0 bases from J, with 9 bases between. CDR3 DNA sequence: TGTGCCAGCAGTTTGGGGGGTAGCTCCTACGAGCAGTACTTC. Protein: CASSLGGSSYEQYF.

The J gene is TRBJ1-1, the V gene TRBV5-1; D remains unclear. The V end lost 2 bases, the J end lost 1 base, and 12 bases lay between the germline ends. CDR3 length equals 15 residues. Germline CDR1 SGHRS, CDR2 YFSETQ. The CDR3 is CASSFEGPGNTEAFF. The CDR3 bases are TGCGCCAGCAGCTTCGAGGGCCCTGGGAACACTGAAGCTTTCTTT.

This clone was seen only once. The rearrangement joins TRBV19 to TRBJ1-5; 7 nucleotides agree with TRBD1. V dropped 4 bases and J dropped 1; count of bases not matched to a gene: 13. This CDR3 spans 18 amino acids. Germline CDR1 LNHDA, CDR2 SQIVND (reference sequence). The CDR3 DNA is TGTGCCAGTAGTACCCGACAGGGTGGGGACGGGAGCAATCAGCCCCAGCATTTT. As protein: CASSTRQGGDGSNQPQHF.

The chain's CDR3 is CASREDSGVRTDTQYF. The CDR3 DNA sequence: TGTGCCAGCAGAGAAGATAGCGGGGTTAGGACAGATACGCAGTATTTT. This chain links TRBV7-2 with TRBJ2-3; 8 nucleotides align to TRBD2. Germline CDR1 is SGHTA and CDR2 is FQGNSA. V lost 6 bases to trimming and J lost 3 bases; unmatched junction nucleotides: 11. The CDR3 spans 16 residues.

This chain connects TRBV10-3 to TRBJ2-2; 8 positions match TRBD1. Trimming removed 6 bases from V and 1 base from J; junction bases left unmatched: 1. Germline CDR1 and CDR2: ENHRY and SYGVKD. The CDR3 has 14 amino acids. The CDR3 spells CAISGQGNTGELFF. The CDR3 nucleotides are TGTGCCATCAGCGGACAGGGGAACACCGGGGAGCTGTTTTTT.

This sequence joins TRBV30 and TRBJ1-4, with TRBD1 identical over 8 bases. J was trimmed by 7 bases and V by 5 bases; bases with no gene match: 12. Germline loops: CDR1 GTSNPN, CDR2 SVGIG (reference sequence). The CDR3 runs 15 residues. The CDR3: CAWLPSRGHGEKLFF. In DNA form, the CDR3 reads TGTGCCTGGCTCCCTTCCAGGGGGCATGGTGAAAAACTGTTTTTT. Together with reference TRBV30 and TRBJ1-4, the CDR3 gives the full variable domain: SQTIHQWPATLVQPVGSPLSLECTVEGTSNPNLYWYRQAAGRGLQLLFYSVGIGQISSEVPQNLSASRPQDRQFILSSKKLLLSDSGFYLCAWLPSRGHGEKLFFGSGTQLSVL.